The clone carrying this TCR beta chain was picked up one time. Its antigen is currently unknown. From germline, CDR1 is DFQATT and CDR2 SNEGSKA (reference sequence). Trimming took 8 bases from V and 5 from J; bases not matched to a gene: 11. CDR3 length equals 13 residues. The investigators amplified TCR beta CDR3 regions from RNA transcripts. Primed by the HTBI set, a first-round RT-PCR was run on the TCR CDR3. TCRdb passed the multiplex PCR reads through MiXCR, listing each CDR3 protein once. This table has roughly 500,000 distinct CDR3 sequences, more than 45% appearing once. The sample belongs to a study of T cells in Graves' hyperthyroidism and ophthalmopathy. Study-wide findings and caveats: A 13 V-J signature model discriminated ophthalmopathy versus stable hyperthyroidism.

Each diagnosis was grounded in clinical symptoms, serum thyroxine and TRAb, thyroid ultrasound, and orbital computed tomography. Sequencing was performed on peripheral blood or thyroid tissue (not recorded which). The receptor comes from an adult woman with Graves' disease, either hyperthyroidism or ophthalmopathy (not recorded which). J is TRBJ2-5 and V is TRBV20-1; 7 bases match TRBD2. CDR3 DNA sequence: TGCAGTTTACGACGGGCCGGGGGGGAGACCCAGTACTTC. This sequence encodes CSLRRAGGETQYF.